The 17 T cell receptor beta chains below come from one sample, sequenced in a study of graft-versus-host responses after intestinal transplantation. Here immunoSEQ multiplex PCR was the method, and the copy in TCRdb shows in-frame clones only, minus some. The sample lists under 50,000 clones; over 85% were seen once. The specimen comprised PBMCs, sampled 267 days after transplant. Receptor source: a human patient who received an intestinal transplant, so some T cells may come from the graft donor.

The chain is built from TRBV7-9 and TRBJ1-2; a possible D gene is TRBD1 (5 bases). The germline gives CDR1 SEHNR, CDR2 FQNEAQ (reference sequence). Trimming took off 1 base at V and 8 bases at J, with 14 bases between the two ends. The CDR3 length is 14 residues. CDR3 nucleotide sequence: TGTGCCAGCAGCTTAGGGGGGAGCCTTTGGGGCTACACCTTC. Protein product: CASSLGGSLWGYTF.

This clone is a singleton in its sample. The chain uses TRBV7-2 and TRBJ2-3, with unresolved D. The V and J ends lost 2 bases and 2 bases respectively, with 11 bases between them. Germline V gene sequence: CDR1 SGHTA, CDR2 FQGNSA. CDR3 length: 15 residues. The CDR3 DNA sequence: TGTGCCAGCAGCTTAATGATTGTAAACACAGATACGCAGTATTTT. Protein product: CASSLMIVNTDTQYF.

The gene calls are TRBV12-5 and TRBJ1-1; D remains ambiguous. Germline CDR1 and CDR2: LGHNT and FRNRAP. The germline V and J ends were trimmed by 6 bases and 2 bases, with 7 bases remaining between them. The length of the CDR3 is 12 residues. CDR3 protein: CASGPANTEAFF. The CDR3 bases are TGTGCTAGTGGCCCAGCTAACACTGAAGCTTTCTTT. The entire variable domain, with the rest obtained from reference TRBV12-5 and TRBJ1-1, is as follows: DARVTQTPRHKVTEMGQEVTMRCQPILGHNTVFWYRQTMMQGLELLAYFRNRAPLDDSGMPKDRFSAEMPDATLATLKIQPSEPRDSAVYFCASGPANTEAFFGQGTRLTVV.

The chain couples TRBV27 to TRBJ1-4; TRBD1 is a possible D gene (6 bases). The germline V and J ends were trimmed by 4 bases and 11 bases, with 14 bases remaining between them. Germline CDR1 and CDR2: MNHEY and SMNVEV (reference sequence). The CDR3 has 13 amino acids. The CDR3 region is CASSSTGIGKLFF. The CDR3 nucleotides read TGTGCCAGCAGTTCCACAGGGATAGGGAAACTGTTTTTT.

V and J are TRBV7-3 and TRBJ2-3; D perhaps matches TRBD2 (6 bases). Trimming removed 3 bases from V and 0 bases from J, with 13 bases in between. This CDR3 is built from 16 residues. CDR1 and CDR2 (germline): SGHTA, FQGTGA. The CDR3 spells CASSFGTVPSTDTQYF. In DNA form, the CDR3 reads TGTGCCAGCAGCTTCGGGACTGTACCTAGCACAGATACGCAGTATTTT.

V is TRBV12-5 and J is TRBJ1-1, with D unclear. Per the germline V gene, CDR1 is LGHNT and CDR2 is FRNRAP. V shed 7 bases and J shed 8 bases, with 14 bases lying between them. CDR3 size: 12 residues. CDR3 residues: CASVLGWKEAFF. In nucleotides, the CDR3 is TGTGCTAGTGTCCTGGGCTGGAAAGAAGCTTTCTTT.

As to this clone: One junction end does not reproduce the germline sequence, and a read error may be involved. The rearrangement uses TRBV10-3 and TRBJ1-1; no reliable D call. CDR3 size: 11 residues. Germline CDR1 and CDR2: ENHRY and SYGVKD. CDR3 DNA sequence: TGTGCCATCCGTGAGGGAACTGAAGCTTTCTTT. Translating it yields CAIREGTEAFF.

This clone is a singleton in its sample. The chain couples TRBV4-1 to TRBJ1-4, with 10 bases identical to TRBD1. The V segment lost 0 bases and the J segment 6 bases; nucleotides outside the gene matches: 4. The CDR3 runs to 16 residues. CDR1 and CDR2 (germline): MGHRA, YSYEKL. The CDR3 nucleotides read TGCGCCAGCAGCCAAGATATAGGGACAGGGGATGAAAAACTGTTTTTT. Amino acid sequence: CASSQDIGTGDEKLFF.

This chain connects TRBV15 to TRBJ2-2; TRBD1 might be the D (6 bases). This CDR3 spans 13 amino acids. V gave up 5 bases and J gave up 6 bases, with 10 bases separating them. CDR1 and CDR2 (germline): LNHNV, YYDKDF (reference sequence). The CDR3 sequence is CATSAPGAGELFF. CDR3 nucleotide sequence: TGTGCCACCAGCGCCCCAGGGGCCGGGGAGCTGTTTTTT.

As concerns this clone: Sequence at one end of the junction differs from germline and may be a read error. The chain couples TRBV4-1 to TRBJ2-7; D may be TRBD2 (6 bases). Germline-derived CDR1 and CDR2 are MGHRA and YSYEKL. The CDR3 loop spans 13 amino acids. The CDR3 loop is CASSRRAATEQYF. DNA of the CDR3: TGTGCCAGCAGCCGGAGGGCTGCAACCGAGCAGTACTTC.

The chain links TRBV11-2 to TRBJ2-5; no reliable D call. This CDR3 is 12 amino acids long. V dropped 4 bases and J dropped 4 bases, with 7 bases sitting between them. Per germline, CDR1 SGHAT and CDR2 FQNNGV. CDR3 sequence: CASSWNRETQYF. CDR3 sequence (DNA): TGTGCCAGCAGCTGGAATCGAGAGACCCAGTACTTC.

J is TRBJ1-2 and V is TRBV19, with no clear D. The CDR3 runs 11 residues. Germline V CDR1 and CDR2: LNHDA, SQIVND (reference sequence). Trimming pared 8 bases from V and 4 bases from J, leaving 8 bases between. CDR3 amino acids: CASLSGYGYTF. CDR3 bases: TGTGCCAGTCTGTCCGGCTATGGCTACACCTTC.

The chain joins TRBV5-1 to TRBJ1-2, with D possibly being TRBD1 (5 bases). Trimming took off 0 bases at V and 2 bases at J, with 11 bases between the two ends. Germline values: CDR1 SGHRS, CDR2 YFSETQ. This CDR3 has 15 amino acids. The CDR3 DNA is TGCGCCAGCAGCTTGGCCGAGGGGCGCAACTATGGCTACACCTTC. Translation gives CASSLAEGRNYGYTF.

The rearrangement joins TRBV7-9 to TRBJ2-7, with D unresolved. The ends were cut back, 1 base at V and 1 base at J, with 5 bases in the middle. Germline CDR1 SEHNR, CDR2 FQNEAQ (reference sequence). The CDR3 runs to 13 residues. The chain's CDR3 is CASSLDLSYEQYF. The CDR3 nucleotides are TGTGCCAGCAGCTTAGACTTATCCTACGAGCAGTACTTC.

V usage is TRBV7-3 and J usage is TRBJ2-7; no clear D gene. This CDR3 is 16 amino acids long. V was trimmed by 3 bases and J by 7 bases, leaving 22 bases between them. In germline, CDR1 is SGHTA, CDR2 FQGTGA. In DNA form, the CDR3 reads TGTGCCAGCAGCTTCGACCTTACTCTGGATTCAAGGGAGCAGTACTTC. Protein sequence: CASSFDLTLDSREQYF.

This clone has a single count. The rearrangement joins TRBV10-1 to TRBJ2-3; 10 positions agree with TRBD2. Germline CDR1 reads WNHNN; CDR2 reads SYGVQD (reference sequence). This CDR3 comprises 15 residues. Trimming removed 3 bases from V and 1 base from J; junction bases left unmatched: 1. The CDR3 DNA follows: TGCGCCAGCAGTGACGGGACTAGCGGCACAGATACGCAGTATTTT. Translated, it gives CASSDGTSGTDTQYF.

The CDR3 region has the DNA TGTGCCAGCAGTGACGGTCATAACACCGGGGAGCTGTTTTTT. It specifies CASSDGHNTGELFF. V and J are TRBV6-4 and TRBJ2-2; D uncertain. The CDR3 has 14 amino acids. Looked up from germline, CDR1 is MRHNA and CDR2 is SNTAGT. Trimming took 2 bases from V and 2 from J, leaving 6 bases between them.